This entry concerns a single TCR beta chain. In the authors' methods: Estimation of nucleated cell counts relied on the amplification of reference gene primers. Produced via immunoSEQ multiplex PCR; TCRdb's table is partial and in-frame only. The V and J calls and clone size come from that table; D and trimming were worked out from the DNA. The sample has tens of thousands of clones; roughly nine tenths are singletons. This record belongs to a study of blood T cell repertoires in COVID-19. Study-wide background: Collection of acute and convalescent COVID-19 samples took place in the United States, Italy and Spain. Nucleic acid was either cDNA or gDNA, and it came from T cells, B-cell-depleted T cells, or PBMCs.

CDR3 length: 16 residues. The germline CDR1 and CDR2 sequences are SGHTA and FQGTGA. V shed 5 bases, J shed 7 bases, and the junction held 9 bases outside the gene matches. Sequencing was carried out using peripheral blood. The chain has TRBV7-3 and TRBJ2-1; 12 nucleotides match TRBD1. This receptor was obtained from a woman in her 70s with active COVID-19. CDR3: CASSHPGQGAGNEQFF. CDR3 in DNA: TGTGCCAGCAGCCATCCGGGACAGGGGGCCGGTAATGAGCAGTTCTTC.